The subject of this entry is one T cell receptor beta chain. The clone's antigen remains unknown. Base qualities were left out, and no much larger clone turns up one base away. The data derive from a study of cytomegalovirus exposure and HLA in healthy donors (dated by TCRdb to about 2017). Looking at the study overall: In an earlier analysis of under 750 of the donors, about 270 Gb of sequence data and 117 million unique TCR beta sequences from roughly 180 million T cells were reported. Every discovery cohort repertoire had been produced on one sequencing platform. In the later analysis, no new phenotypic data were used to find candidate immune exposures; instead, reliance was placed on TCR beta sequences and their occurrence across donors. Among some 410 genotyped donors of the cohort, an average of approximately 200,000 unique TCR beta nucleotide sequences was sequenced per donor, of which roughly 17% were non-productive. In a later genetic analysis, genome-wide SNP genotypes for about three fifths of the roughly 670 donors were used, and that subset was treated as a discovery cohort. Typing coverage varied by locus: roughly 629-640 donors for A, B, C, DRB1 and DQB1; roughly 500 for DQA1; 606 for DPA1; around 450 for DPB1. To predict cytomegalovirus infection status, the study combined high-throughput TCR immunosequencing, statistical association of individual TCRs with disease status, and machine learning. HLA typing included class I and class II loci at four-digit resolution. Donor age, sex, ethnicity and CMV serostatus were compiled alongside the repertoire data. Several DR-DQ haplotypes were treated as single units for association and clustering because of strong linkage in the cohort. The T cell repertoires of 550 to 850 subjects were profiled by immunosequencing and related to cytomegalovirus serostatus. An earlier analysis of several hundred of the donors applied high-throughput TCR beta sequencing to assess whether each TCR beta V gene segment acted as functional or pseudogenic. Of the 350 to 450 genotyped donors, 75% to 85% were placed in the genetic ancestry cluster associated with self-reported Caucasian donors. In a later analysis, previously published TCR beta repertoires from roughly 710 donors were re-analyzed and high-resolution HLA genotyping was added so that TCR occurrence patterns could be studied. Besides the first cohort of 666 subjects, a separate validation cohort made up of 120 different subjects was used. The study aimed to test whether cataloging public T cell receptors could reveal signatures of past pathogen exposure. Approximately 300 gigabases of sequencing data and 80 million or so unique TCR sequences were included in an early release covering several hundred HLA-typed donors. Paper-wide results and their limitations: A later analysis found that TCR association rates varied across HLA loci, with DRB1 alleles showing the most associated TCRs and HLA-C alleles the fewest. A later genetic analysis reported fewer N-insertions in productive TCRs among donors in an Asian-associated ancestry cluster than the roughly 720-donor mean. A later analysis reported that several top co-occurrence clusters appeared linked to parvovirus B19, influenza, CMV and Epstein-Barr virus. The study listed 150 to 200 TCR beta chains as associated with cytomegalovirus. In both the original and validation cohorts, the classifier was reported to diagnose cytomegalovirus status with high specificity and sensitivity. In an earlier analysis of some 550 of the donors, most TCR beta V segments were observed in productive rearrangements about 90% or about 30% of the time, broadly matching IMGT annotations. In this cohort, only TCR beta chains were sequenced, and detectable features were limited by the absence of alpha or paired-chain data. According to the authors, the approach could potentially be generalized to other disease states and immunological phenotypes. Roughly uniform sequencing depth across donors was assumed in presence/absence analyses, although this assumption may not hold. CMV serostatus was the only immune exposure information available for the cohort. Because the 87-base-pair reads could not distinguish some IMGT-functional V segments, including TRBV6-2 and TRBV6-3, those segments were excluded. A later analysis associated 15,000 or so TCR beta sequences with specific HLA alleles at a false discovery rate of 0.05. In a later analysis, most CMV-associated TCR beta chains were found to appear HLA-restricted, with HLA associations seemingly driven largely by CMV exposure. A further reported finding was that TCR beta sequences accurately predicted the HLA-A and HLA-B alleles for most subjects in the first cohort. About 15 rarely observed V segments, including chromosome 9 orphons, were excluded from the earlier analysis of about 610 of the donors because counts were too low. V-gene and J-gene trimming of TCR beta chains was associated with a missense DCLRE1C variant in a later genetic analysis, and the association was replicated in an independent cohort. Linkage disequilibrium might explain the correlated functional status among segregating V segments, but an unknown experimental factor could not be ruled out. Because HLA typing was missing for some donors at each locus, association tests included only the typed subset. When HLA alleles, especially DR and DQ, strongly co-occurred, attributing TCR associations to individual alleles was difficult. In a later analysis, HLA-associated TCR beta chains showed more clonal expansion and lower generation probabilities than non-associated chains that were equally common. Across donors, most TCR sequences were observed very rarely, whereas some public TCRs were present in many individuals. A few of the identified cytomegalovirus-associated TCR beta chains were confirmed in vitro to be specific for cytomegalovirus antigens. A cluster of highly shared sequence variants was judged likely to represent a technical artifact of the sequencing pipeline.

The cohort consisted of approximately 690 healthy bone marrow donors. All cohort members were sampled while nominally healthy, although unrecorded immune exposures were likely present. The donor tested CMV seronegative and was one of the 352 seronegative cohort members. A peripheral blood sample was collected from each donor, and TCR beta sequencing was performed on peripheral blood mononuclear cells. Genomic DNA was extracted from the blood cell samples with the Qiagen DNeasy Blood Extraction Kit. Preparation of the library involved the immunoSEQ multiplex PCR assay. A mixture of 60 forward primers for TCR Vbeta segments and 13 reverse primers for TCR Jbeta segments was used in the multiplex PCR. A multiplex PCR assay on genomic DNA amplified the CDR3 region of rearranged TCR beta genes. On the Illumina HiSeq System, the amplified TCR beta libraries were sequenced as 87-base-pair reads. Concerning the study's data processing: Across the 670 or so repertoires, a later analysis counted 80 million or so unique TCR beta chains, approximately 10 million of which were shared by at least two donors. Raw reads were error-corrected and collapsed into unique sequences with a nearest-neighbor algorithm that merged closely related sequences to remove PCR and sequencing errors. Alignment of CDR3 sequences to IMGT reference sequences was used to assign V, D and J gene segments. For a sequence to be retained, a match of at least six nucleotides was required to both a V gene segment and a J gene segment. Rearrangements were called productive when the CDR3 lacked stop codons and stayed in frame with V and J; all others were non-productive. CDR3 was defined according to IMGT convention as the region running from the second conserved V-encoded cysteine to the conserved J-encoded phenylalanine. The earlier analysis of 587 of the donors excluded sequences that lacked an unambiguous match to a single V gene segment. An earlier analysis of several hundred of the donors classified V segments as functional when productive rearrangements were above 56.7% and as segregating when the standard deviation between donors was above 5%. To diagnose cytomegalovirus status from the catalog of TCR beta chain sequences, a statistical classification framework was built. A later analysis assigned V and J genes by comparing TCR nucleotide sequences with IMGT/GENE-DB human TR gene sequences. The TCRdist pipeline was used in a later analysis to assign CDR3 sequences and most-parsimonious VDJ recombination scenarios. In a later analysis, each TCR beta chain was defined by its CDR3 amino acid sequence together with its V-gene family, and reads lacking a unique V-gene family were excluded. In a later analysis, 500 to 700 highly shared, low-generation-probability nucleotide sequences were removed to address suspected cross-contamination and a sequencing artifact. For each public chain, a later analysis derived a clonal expansion index from normalized ranks of inferred template counts within each repertoire. Generation probabilities in a later analysis came from a VDJ recombination model fitted to out-of-frame rearrangements, and those results were checked against IGoR. In a later analysis, TCR-TCR, TCR-HLA and TCR-CMV co-occurrence was scored with hypergeometric tests, and a repertoire-size bias correction was applied to TCR pairs. A later analysis estimated false discovery rates by permuting HLA or CMV assignments 20 times. In a later analysis, co-occurring TCRs were grouped using DBSCAN, and TCRdist sequence similarity was added for clustering within HLA-allele-positive subsets. Repertoires with fewer than 30,000 or more than 120,000 public chains were left out of co-occurrence clustering, as were about five repertoires with anomalous nucleotide sharing. TCRdb re-hosts the immuneACCESS table, in-frame sequences only. Its copies lack some clones; in the studies checked, an unresolved V gene accounts for under half of them, and the cause for the rest is not known. Clone size and the V and J calls come from that table; the DNA yielded D and trimming. The sample table records hundreds of thousands of clones; more than 55% of these occur just once. In total, the top ten clones hold about 2.2% of the sample.

Measured from the cysteine to the phenylalanine, the CDR3 is 13 residues long. The retained sequence is limited to the CDR3, 39 bases, with the frame set at the first base. V is shortened by 8 bases, J by 4 bases, and the region joining them spans 12 bases. The germline V gene supplies CDR1 MNHNS and CDR2 SASEGT. The specimen sequenced was PBMCs. The V and J genes are TRBV6-1 and TRBJ1-5; 6 matching bases give a weak D call of TRBD1. The TCR sequence derives from a female donor in good health and CMV-seronegative. CDR3 region: CASFGTTNQPQHF. The DNA sequence is given as TGTGCCAGCTTCGGGACAACAAATCAGCCCCAGCATTTT.